This T cell receptor (beta chain) was recorded in a study of OX40 agonist ivuxolimab in advanced cancers. Study results and caveats: More expanded clones were seen, on average, in CD8+ T cells than in CD4+. Some patients who did not respond also had low normalized T-cell clonal expansion.

On this clone itself: Its antigen is as yet unknown.

Patients were ruled out by autoimmune disease history or systemic immunosuppression. Profiled with immunoSEQ multiplex PCR; TCRdb holds only in-frame clones, not every one. Of 45,000 to 55,000 clones listed, approximately 80% are singletons. V shed 6 bases, J shed 3 bases, and the junction held 9 bases outside the gene matches. The CDR3 is made up of 15 amino acids. Germline CDR1 and CDR2: MNHEY and SMNVEV (reference sequence). V is TRBV27 and J is TRBJ2-3; the match to TRBD1 covers 7 bases. This TCR was sampled from an adult with an advanced solid tumor such as melanoma, head and neck, liver or kidney cancer. The sequenced sample was CD4+ or CD8+ T cells sorted from blood, obtained in a trial of the OX40 agonist ivuxolimab. CDR3 region: CASRDGQEITDTQYF. The CDR3 nucleotides are TGTGCCAGCAGGGACGGACAGGAAATTACAGATACGCAGTATTTT.